Following are 5 T cell receptor beta chains from one sample sequenced in a study of tumor-infiltrating lymphocytes in primary liver carcinoma. Reverse transcription of approximately 500 ng total RNA with a constant-region primer produced TCR beta cDNA. Three nested multiplex PCR rounds, a slightly modified ARM-PCR method, built the TCR beta libraries. Running roughly 10 cycles apiece, the first two PCR rounds relied on TRBV1-TRBV30 forward primers together with a C-beta reverse primer. TCRdb independently ran MiXCR on the multiplex PCR reads; one entry per CDR3 protein. The data show fewer than 250,000 distinct CDR3 sequences, about 65% seen once. Germline DNA was also extracted, while the blood RNA originated from unsorted whole blood. The specimen sequenced was peripheral blood. These receptors all stem from a woman in her sixties with primary liver carcinoma and hepatitis B virus infection.

V usage is TRBV28 and J usage is TRBJ1-5, with D possibly being TRBD1 (6 bases). Trimming took 5 bases from V and 0 from J, leaving 14 bases between them. The CDR3 is 16 residues long. Looked up from germline, CDR1 is MDHEN and CDR2 is SYDVKM. The CDR3 spells CASSLRGGYSNQPQHF. In DNA, the CDR3 is TGTGCCAGCAGTCTGAGGGGGGGGTATAGCAATCAGCCCCAGCATTTT.

The sample holds many counts of this clonotype. V gene TRBV29-1 combines with J gene TRBJ2-3; D is possibly TRBD2 (6 bases). The germline V gene encodes CDR1 SQVTM and CDR2 ANQGSEA. The CDR3 is 17 residues long. Between the trimmed V and J ends, which lost 4 bases and 5 bases, there was a span of 25 bases. The CDR3 sequence is CSVVGGVNQVRGDTQYF. The CDR3 DNA sequence: TGCAGCGTTGTCGGGGGAGTGAATCAGGTCCGGGGAGATACGCAGTATTTT.

Comments on this clonotype: One base away lies a much larger clone, so this may be a sequencing read error. The chain links TRBV4-2 to TRBJ2-2; TRBD2 is a possible D gene (5 bases). Per germline, CDR1 LGHNA and CDR2 YNFKEQ. The CDR3 contains 17 residues. CDR3 DNA sequence: TGTGTCAGCAGCCGGGTTTCTAGCAACCCCAGCACCGGGGAGCTGTTTTTT. It specifies CVSSRVSSNPSTGELFF.

This clonotype occurred many times. The chain uses TRBV4-2 and TRBJ1-5; the match to TRBD1 covers 8 bases. The CDR3 has 16 amino acids. In germline, CDR1 is LGHNA, CDR2 YNFKEQ. With 2 bases clipped from V and 3 bases from J, the junction kept 6 bases outside the gene matches. CDR3 loop: CASSQNRGRYNQPQHF. The CDR3 DNA reads as TGTGCCAGCAGCCAAAACAGGGGGAGGTACAATCAGCCCCAGCATTTT.

A note on this clonotype: A much larger clone is a single base away; this may be a read error. The chain's CDR3 is CASSRVQGFLSEQYF. In nucleotides, the CDR3 is TGTGCCAGCAGCCGCGTACAGGGGTTCCTCTCCGAGCAGTACTTC. The chain uses TRBV6-6 and TRBJ2-7; 7 positions agree with TRBD1. The CDR3 runs to 15 residues. V was pared by 6 bases and J by 6 bases, with 14 bases of the junction left unmatched. Germline V gives CDR1 MNHNY, CDR2 SVGAGI (reference sequence).